The clone carrying this T cell receptor (beta chain) appeared a few times. Antigen specificity is unknown. Hyperthyroidism in the patients, aged 18 to 65, was newly diagnosed and under 2 months in duration. Uncontrolled infection, other autoimmune disease, pregnancy or lactation barred patients from enrollment. 10 ml of fresh peripheral blood supplied the PBMCs. Trimming removed 5 bases at V and 5 bases at J, with 14 bases between. The CDR3 is made up of 14 amino acids. Amplification of TCR beta CDR3 regions used RNA as the template. First-round RT-PCR of the TCR CDR3 relied on the HTBI primer set. TCRdb re-derived calls from the multiplex PCR reads in MiXCR, one entry per CDR3 protein. The profile shows hundreds of thousands of distinct CDR3 sequences, approximately 14% of them singletons. The sample comes from a study of T cells in Graves' hyperthyroidism and ophthalmopathy. The study, taken as a whole, reports: For ophthalmopathy, model prediction preceded onset by a median approximately 6 months.

The rearrangement uses TRBV12-3 or TRBV12-4 and TRBJ2-3; D might be TRBD1 (5 bases). The origin of this receptor is a woman under 30 with Graves' hyperthyroidism. The sample consisted of blood. The CDR3 loop reads CASSPTAGRDTQYF. Here the CDR3 DNA reads TGTGCCAGCAGTCCCACGGCAGGGCGAGATACGCAGTATTTT.